This entry lists 14 T cell receptor beta chains sequenced from one sample in a study of CD8+ T cells in alopecia areata. Following extraction, RNA underwent reverse transcription to cDNA, which served as the sequencing template. This table comes from immunoSEQ multiplex PCR, and its TCRdb copy is limited to in-frame clones, with some not included. The sample lists approximately 150,000 clones; 50% to 65% were seen once. The specimen was CD4+ T cells sorted from blood. Source of these receptors: a human donor in good health.

The chain carries TRBV15 and TRBJ2-1; 14 nucleotides match TRBD2. The germline V gene has CDR1 LNHNV and CDR2 YYDKDF (reference sequence). The CDR3 covers 17 residues. The trim removed 5 bases at V and 6 bases at J, leaving 9 bases unmatched. This chain's CDR3 is CATSGRLAGGLVNEQFF. As DNA, the CDR3 is TGTGCCACCAGCGGGCGACTAGCGGGAGGGCTCGTCAATGAGCAGTTCTTC.

This clone turned up a few times. The chain has TRBV29-1 and TRBJ2-5, with D hard to call. The CDR3 is 13 amino acids. Germline CDR1 and CDR2: SQVTM and ANQGSEA. V was clipped by 7 bases and J by 5 bases, with 17 bases between them. The CDR3 protein is CSGSGLAIETQYF. The DNA for the CDR3 is TGCAGCGGAAGTGGTCTGGCAATTGAGACCCAGTACTTC.

The gene calls are TRBV12-5 and TRBJ2-1; unclear D gene. Germline CDR1 is LGHNT and CDR2 is FRNRAP. The CDR3 runs to 14 residues. V was clipped by 1 base and J by 5 bases, with 9 bases between them. CDR3 DNA: TGTGCTAGTGGTTTGGGCGTGGGTGACAATGAGCAGTTCTTC. Protein product: CASGLGVGDNEQFF.

The chain has TRBV18 and TRBJ1-2; D remains unclear. Germline V gene sequence: CDR1 KGHSH, CDR2 LQKENI. CDR3 length equals 12 residues. Trimming left V 3 bases short and J 8 bases short, with 10 bases between. The chain's CDR3 is CASSPVGEGYTF. CDR3 bases: TGTGCCAGCTCACCCGTTGGGGAAGGCTACACCTTC.

This sequence joins TRBV6-5 and TRBJ1-5; D is perhaps TRBD1 (5 bases). The CDR3 is 12 amino acids. With 6 bases removed from V and 3 bases from J, the gap between germline ends came to 6 bases. Germline CDR1 reads MNHEY; CDR2 reads SVGAGI. The DNA for the CDR3 is TGTGCCAGCAGGGGGCCCAATCAGCCCCAGCATTTT. Protein sequence: CASRGPNQPQHF.

The CDR3 DNA follows: TGCGCCAGCAGAACAGGAGGTGTTCGTTCGAACACTGAAGCTTTCTTT. Its protein is CASRTGGVRSNTEAFF. The gene calls are TRBV5-1 and TRBJ1-1, with D possibly TRBD1 on 5 matching bases. Per the germline V gene, CDR1 is SGHRS and CDR2 is YFSETQ. V was shortened by 5 bases and J by 1 base, with 18 bases between the two germline ends. The CDR3 covers 16 residues.

The V gene is TRBV7-9, the J gene TRBJ2-1; TRBD2 matches at 8 bases. After removal of 5 bases from V and 8 bases from J, the junction contained 8 bases not matched to a gene. Germline-derived CDR1 and CDR2 are SEHNR and FQNEAQ (reference sequence). This CDR3 contains 14 residues. CDR3 in DNA: TGTGCCAGCAGCCGAGGGACTAGTCTCTATGAGCAGTTCTTC. Its translation is CASSRGTSLYEQFF.

V and J are TRBV2 and TRBJ2-1; D tentatively fits TRBD1 or TRBD2 (5 bases each). The germline V gene encodes CDR1 SNHLY and CDR2 FYNNEI. The CDR3 is 14 residues long. With 4 bases removed from V and 5 bases from J, the gap between germline ends came to 12 bases. The CDR3 sequence is CASSVDWTNNEQFF. Here the CDR3 DNA reads TGTGCCAGCAGTGTGGACTGGACAAACAATGAGCAGTTCTTC.

This chain links TRBV20-1 with TRBJ2-7, with 7 bases that match TRBD1. With 6 bases clipped from V and 4 bases from J, the junction kept 3 bases outside the gene matches. CDR1 is DFQATT and CDR2 is SNEGSKA in the germline V gene (reference sequence). CDR3 size: 11 residues. The DNA for the CDR3 is TGCAGTGCCATGACAGGGTACGAGCAGTACTTC. It translates to CSAMTGYEQYF.

This clone was detected only a few times. The chain joins TRBV29-1 to TRBJ2-3, with D perhaps matching TRBD1 or TRBD2 (5 bases each). Germline values: CDR1 SQVTM, CDR2 ANQGSEA. The V end was cut by 6 bases, the J end by 7 bases, with 20 bases between. This CDR3 has 14 amino acids. Written as DNA, the CDR3 is TGCAGCGTAGTCTACGGGGCCCCTCTTAATACGCAGTATTTT. It is translated as CSVVYGAPLNTQYF.

The chain joins TRBV5-1 to TRBJ1-2; possible D gene TRBD1, 6 bases. Trimming took off 0 bases at V and 6 bases at J, with 9 bases between the two ends. CDR1 SGHRS and CDR2 YFSETQ come from the germline V gene. This CDR3 region has 13 residues. For the CDR3, the DNA is TGCGCCAGCAGCTTGGCAGGGGACAATGGCTACACCTTC. Translated: CASSLAGDNGYTF. The full variable domain, completed using reference TRBV5-1 and TRBJ1-2, is KAGVTQTPRYLIKTRGQQVTLSCSPISGHRSVSWYQQTPGQGLQFLFEYFSETQRNKGNFPGRFSGRQFSNSRSEMNVSTLELGDSALYLCASSLAGDNGYTFGSGTRLTVV.

A note on this clone: Given a much more abundant clone one base away, this may be a read error. The chain joins TRBV27 to TRBJ2-6; no reliable D call. The CDR3 totals 13 residues. The V and J ends lost 6 bases and 0 bases respectively, with 3 bases between them. Per germline, CDR1 MNHEY and CDR2 SMNVEV (reference sequence). The CDR3 loop is CASRSSGANVLTF. The CDR3 coding sequence is TGTGCCAGCAGGTCCTCTGGGGCCAACGTCCTGACTTTC. The full variable domain, with the rest looked up from reference TRBV27 and TRBJ2-6, is EAQVTQNPRYLITVTGKKLTVTCSQNMNHEYMSWYRQDPGLGLRQIYYSMNVEVTDKGDVPEGYKVSRKEKRNFPLILESPSPNQTSLYFCASRSSGANVLTFGAGSRLTVL.

This clone has more than one count but fewer than ten. This chain uses TRBV18 with TRBJ2-4, with D perhaps TRBD2 (5 bases). V was shortened by 0 bases and J by 8 bases, with 8 bases between the two germline ends. This CDR3 contains 13 residues. CDR1 and CDR2 (germline): KGHSH, LQKENI. The CDR3 loop is CASSPPGVDIQYF. CDR3 DNA: TGTGCCAGCTCACCACCCGGGGTCGACATTCAGTACTTC.

This clone was observed a few times. The chain carries TRBV30 and TRBJ1-5, with 8 bases matching TRBD1. The germline CDR1 and CDR2 sequences are GTSNPN and SVGIG (reference sequence). Trimming cost V 7 bases and J 3 bases; bases outside gene matches: 11. The CDR3 covers 15 residues. The CDR3 DNA sequence: TGTGCCTTTTCCGAGGGGACAGGCTACAATCAGCCCCAGCATTTT. Its protein is CAFSEGTGYNQPQHF.